This T cell receptor beta chain was retrieved from a study of a mutant IDH1 vaccine in newly diagnosed glioma. About the study: Before enrollment, patients got radiotherapy alone, temozolomide alone, or mostly the combination.

Regarding time point: week 35, safety follow-up. The study gave 300 ug of mutant IDH1 20-mer peptide per vaccine dose, with topical imiquimod. The method was immunoSEQ multiplex PCR; TCRdb's version includes in-frame clones alone and lacks a portion of them. This table has tens of thousands of clones, approximately 81% appearing once. Points on this clone: As yet, its antigen is unknown.

The specimen comprised PBMCs, sampled from a glioma patient whose treatment included an IDH1 peptide vaccine. This sequence was found in a woman aged 40 to 50 with glioma. Some clones in this sample may be carry-over from other donors' samples.

CDR3 nucleotides: TGTGCCAGTAGTATCGGGGGACAGCCGGGTGTTGAGACCCAGTACTTC. Protein sequence: CASSIGGQPGVETQYF. This chain joins TRBV19 and TRBJ2-5, with TRBD1 as a possible D gene (7 bases). CDR1 is LNHDA, CDR2 SQIVND, per germline (reference sequence). The CDR3 length is 16 residues. The V end was cut by 3 bases, the J end by 5 bases, with 19 bases between.